This passage covers 26 T cell receptor beta chains from one sample sequenced in a study of blood T cell repertoires in COVID-19 (dated by TCRdb to about 2020). The library relied on the immunoSEQ multiplex PCR assay. TCRdb carries this immuneACCESS record with in-frame sequences only. Its versions omit some clonotypes, under half of them owing to an unresolved V gene in the studies checked, with the rest unexplained. The sample table records about 200,000 clones; roughly nine tenths of these occur just once. Under 2.5% of the sample is in the top ten clones. Sample: peripheral blood. All receptors derive from a man aged 40-55 years with active or convalescent COVID-19.

The chain's CDR3 is CASSYSGTGRNQPQHF. The CDR3 bases are TGTGCCAGCAGTTACTCGGGGACAGGAAGAAATCAGCCCCAGCATTTT. This chain uses TRBV6-6 with TRBJ1-5, with 8 bases aligning to TRBD1. The length of the CDR3 is 16 residues. V lost 0 bases and J lost 4; bases outside the gene matches: 5. Per the germline V gene, CDR1 is MNHNY and CDR2 is SVGAGI (reference sequence).

The chain is built from TRBV12-5 and TRBJ2-1, with TRBD1 as a possible D gene (5 bases). The CDR3 is 12 amino acids. Trimming shortened V by 4 bases and J by 8 bases, and 9 bases separated the two germline ends. In germline, CDR1 is LGHNT, CDR2 FRNRAP. CDR3 in DNA: TGTGCTAGTGGTTCCCAGGGCGATGAGCAGTTCTTC. Translating it yields CASGSQGDEQFF. Variable domain in full (rest from reference TRBV12-5 and TRBJ2-1): DARVTQTPRHKVTEMGQEVTMRCQPILGHNTVFWYRQTMMQGLELLAYFRNRAPLDDSGMPKDRFSAEMPDATLATLKIQPSEPRDSAVYFCASGSQGDEQFFGPGTRLTVL.

The chain couples TRBV5-1 to TRBJ2-1, with 14 bases identical to TRBD2. The CDR3 contains 17 residues. Germline V lookup: CDR1 SGHRS, CDR2 YFSETQ. V trimming: 4 bases; J trimming: 7 bases; junction bases outside the gene matches: 10. The CDR3 region is CASSRGLAGVGGNEQFF. The CDR3 nucleotides are TGCGCCAGCAGCCGGGGACTAGCGGGAGTCGGGGGGAATGAGCAGTTCTTC.

This clone was recorded only once. The V gene is TRBV23-1, the J gene TRBJ2-5; D may be TRBD2 (6 bases). TRBV23-1 is an ORF; its function is uncertain. Trimming took off 4 bases at V and 2 bases at J, with 20 bases between the two ends. CDR3 length equals 17 residues. CDR3 residues: CASSLTGLSAGQETQYF. The CDR3 DNA follows: TGCGCCAGCAGTCTTACGGGGCTTTCCGCGGGACAAGAGACCCAGTACTTC.

V is TRBV9 and J is TRBJ2-6; a possible D gene is TRBD1 (5 bases). The V gene lost 0 bases and the J gene lost 2 bases, with 12 bases spanning the gap. The CDR3 extends over 17 amino acids. Germline V lookup: CDR1 SGDLS, CDR2 YYNGEE. The DNA of the CDR3 is TGTGCCAGCAGCGTAGACGCAGGGCTAGCTGGGGCCAACGTCCTGACTTTC. Protein product: CASSVDAGLAGANVLTF.

This clone was counted a few times. The chain combines TRBV2 with TRBJ2-5; 10 bases align to TRBD2. Germline values: CDR1 SNHLY, CDR2 FYNNEI. This CDR3 region has 16 residues. The trim removed 4 bases at V and 1 base at J, leaving 6 bases unmatched. CDR3 sequence reads: CASSGASGGSQETQYF. The CDR3 nucleotides read TGTGCCAGCAGTGGGGCTAGCGGGGGCAGCCAAGAGACCCAGTACTTC.

The chain joins TRBV24-1 to TRBJ2-3; 13 bases align to TRBD2. This CDR3 has 17 residues. In germline, CDR1 is KGHDR, CDR2 SFDVKD. With V trimmed by 6 bases and J by 3 bases, 8 bases remained unmatched. This CDR3 reads CATSSRTSGRLTDTQYF. CDR3 DNA sequence: TGTGCCACCAGTTCCAGGACTAGCGGGAGACTTACAGATACGCAGTATTTT.

This chain connects TRBV6-1 to TRBJ1-2; 7 nucleotides align to TRBD1. V lost 2 bases, J lost 4 bases, and 7 bases stayed unmatched. Germline assignment: CDR1 MNHNS and CDR2 SASEGT. The CDR3 has 15 amino acids. The CDR3 region is CASSERGQAIYGYTF. The CDR3 DNA follows: TGTGCCAGCAGTGAACGAGGACAGGCGATCTATGGCTACACCTTC.

The chain is built from TRBV21-1 and TRBJ2-7; whether TRBD1, the table's D call, matches the DNA was not checked. TRBV21-1 is annotated as a pseudogene. CDR3 length equals 14 residues. This CDR3 is CASSPRTGRYEQYF. DNA for the CDR3: TGTGCCAGCAGCCCACGGACAGGGAGGTACGAGCAGTACTTC.

CDR3 residues: CASGEDLITEAFF. The CDR3 DNA sequence: TGTGCCAGCGGCGAGGACTTAATCACTGAAGCTTTCTTT. The rearrangement joins TRBV6-5 to TRBJ1-1; D is undetermined. The CDR3 is 13 amino acids. CDR1 and CDR2 (germline): MNHEY, SVGAGI. Trimming took 8 bases from V and 4 from J, leaving 14 bases between them.

The sample holds one count of this clone. The chain employs TRBV2 and TRBJ2-7; D may be TRBD2 (6 bases). This CDR3 comprises 13 residues. CDR1 is SNHLY, CDR2 FYNNEI, per germline. V gave up 10 bases and J gave up 4 bases, with 17 bases separating them. CDR3 bases: TGTGCCACCGCACCTCCTGGGGGGTACGAGCAGTACTTC. Amino acids: CATAPPGGYEQYF.

V is TRBV2 and J is TRBJ2-2; TRBD2 matches at 9 bases. The CDR3 contains 16 residues. The trim removed 1 base at V and 7 bases at J, leaving 7 bases unmatched. The V gene's germline CDR1 is SNHLY and CDR2 FYNNEI. CDR3 amino acids: CASSEGGGVPNGELFF. CDR3 sequence (DNA): TGTGCCAGCAGTGAAGGCGGGGGGGTTCCCAACGGGGAGCTGTTTTTT.

This clone has just a few counts. The chain employs TRBV6-4 and TRBJ1-1; D remains ambiguous. This CDR3 has 13 amino acids. V was clipped by 5 bases and J by 8 bases, with 15 bases between them. Germline V gene lookup returns CDR1 MRHNA and CDR2 SNTAGT. The CDR3, as DNA: TGTGCCAGCAGTCGGAGTGAGGAGCACGAAGCTTTCTTT. It specifies CASSRSEEHEAFF.

DNA of the CDR3: TGTGCCAGCAGCTTGGCGGGGACAGGAATTTTCACAGATACGCAGTATTTT. It specifies CASSLAGTGIFTDTQYF. This sequence joins TRBV5-5 and TRBJ2-3; TRBD1 agrees at 8 bases. Looked up from germline, CDR1 is SGHKS and CDR2 is YYEKEE (reference sequence). The CDR3 runs to 17 residues. V dropped 0 bases and J dropped 2; count of bases not matched to a gene: 8.

The chain employs TRBV6-6 and TRBJ1-4; 9 bases fit TRBD1. The germline CDR1 and CDR2 sequences are MNHNY and SVGAGI (reference sequence). This CDR3 region has 15 residues. The V gene end was trimmed by 5 bases and the J gene end by 5 bases; junction bases not matched to a gene: 6. CDR3 amino acids: CASSGGQGTNEKLFF. CDR3 nucleotides: TGTGCCAGCAGTGGAGGACAGGGGACGAATGAAAAACTGTTTTTT.

The chain links TRBV19 to TRBJ1-5; maybe TRBD1 (5 bases). There are 15 residues in the CDR3. Trimming left V 5 bases short and J 2 bases short, with 13 bases between. Per germline, CDR1 LNHDA and CDR2 SQIVND (reference sequence). CDR3 sequence: CASSPLTRGNQPQHF. The CDR3, as DNA: TGTGCCAGTAGTCCCCTTACCAGGGGCAATCAGCCCCAGCATTTT. Full variable domain (remainder filled in from reference TRBV19 and TRBJ1-5): DGGITQSPKYLFRKEGQNVTLSCEQNLNHDAMYWYRQDPGQGLRLIYYSQIVNDFQKGDIAEGYSVSREKKESFPLTVTSAQKNPTAFYLCASSPLTRGNQPQHFGDGTRLSIL.

The chain combines TRBV19 with TRBJ2-7; 7 bases are a match to TRBD1. This CDR3 region has 14 residues. CDR1 is LNHDA, CDR2 SQIVND, per germline (reference sequence). V gave up 7 bases and J gave up 4 bases; unmatched junction bases: 10. As DNA, the CDR3 is TGTGCCAGTACCCGGGGACAGCCAACGTACGAGCAGTACTTC. This encodes CASTRGQPTYEQYF.

The V and J genes are TRBV10-2 and TRBJ2-2, with D tentatively TRBD2 (5 bases). CDR1 and CDR2 from the germline V gene are WSHSY and SAAADI. The V and J ends lost 5 bases and 5 bases respectively, with 6 bases between them. This CDR3 region has 12 residues. The CDR3 here is CASSWTTGELFF. The CDR3 DNA reads TGCGCCAGCAGTTGGACTACCGGGGAGCTGTTTTTT.

V gene TRBV19 combines with J gene TRBJ1-5, with D perhaps TRBD1 (6 bases). Trimming left V 5 bases short and J 0 bases short, with 11 bases between. CDR1 is LNHDA, CDR2 SQIVND, per germline (reference sequence). CDR3 size: 15 residues. CDR3 nucleotides: TGTGCCAGTAGTCAGACAGGTTCTAGCAATCAGCCCCAGCATTTT. Its translation: CASSQTGSSNQPQHF.

The chain uses TRBV27 and TRBJ1-1; 7 bases are shared with TRBD1. The J segment lost 0 bases and the V segment lost 6 bases, leaving 7 bases of the junction unmatched. CDR1 and CDR2 from the germline V gene are MNHEY and SMNVEV (reference sequence). This CDR3 is built from 15 residues. The CDR3 sequence is CASSYRGEMNTEAFF. CDR3 sequence (DNA): TGTGCCAGCAGCTACAGGGGAGAAATGAACACTGAAGCTTTCTTT.

As to this clone: An end of the junction differs from the germline gene, which may be a read error. The V and J genes are TRBV27 and TRBJ2-1, with D possibly matching TRBD2 (5 bases). CDR3 length: 14 amino acids. CDR1 and CDR2 (germline): MNHEY, SMNVEV (reference sequence). The CDR3, as DNA: TGTGCCAGCAGCTTATTTAGCGAAAACAATGAGCAGTTCTTC. Translated: CASSLFSENNEQFF.

This clone was recorded only once. CDR3 DNA sequence: TGTGCCAGCAGTACCCGGACTAGATCCCGAGACACAGATACGCAGTATTTT. Translation: CASSTRTRSRDTDTQYF. V gene TRBV27 combines with J gene TRBJ2-3; 7 bases are a match to TRBD2. There are 17 residues in the CDR3. CDR1 is MNHEY, CDR2 SMNVEV, per germline (reference sequence). The junction had 13 bases not matched to a gene; V was cut back by 5 bases and J by 2 bases.

The chain is built from TRBV7-9 and TRBJ2-7, with 9 positions matching TRBD1. The CDR3 totals 16 residues. Germline V gives CDR1 SEHNR, CDR2 FQNEAQ (reference sequence). Trimming took 2 bases from V and 2 from J; bases not matched to a gene: 7. CDR3 DNA: TGTGCCAGCAGCTTAACGGGGGGACAGGGTACCTACGAGCAGTACTTC. Its translation is CASSLTGGQGTYEQYF.

A few counts support this clone. This chain connects TRBV6-1 to TRBJ1-6; 9 positions match TRBD1. The CDR3 sequence is 16 residues long. Losses at the gene ends were 2 bases for V and 5 bases for J; bases not matched to a gene: 4. Per the germline V gene, CDR1 is MNHNS and CDR2 is SASEGT. The CDR3 DNA is TGTGCCAGCAGTGAACAGGACAGGGGAAATAATTCACCCCTCCACTTT. It codes for CASSEQDRGNNSPLHF.

CDR3 nucleotide sequence: TGTGCCAGCAGTTTCCAATTCGGACAGGGGAACTATGGCTACACCTTC. Protein: CASSFQFGQGNYGYTF. The chain couples TRBV6-6 to TRBJ1-2; 9 bases line up with TRBD1. The CDR3 is made up of 16 amino acids. V trimming: 4 bases; J trimming: 2 bases; junction bases outside the gene matches: 8. Germline CDR1 and CDR2: MNHNY and SVGAGI (reference sequence).

This clone has just a few counts. The chain employs TRBV7-9 and TRBJ2-7; 12 nucleotides agree with TRBD1. The length of the CDR3 is 16 residues. Per germline, CDR1 SEHNR and CDR2 FQNEAQ (reference sequence). Trimming took 5 bases from V and 7 from J; bases not matched to a gene: 12. The CDR3 DNA is TGTGCCAGCAGCCCCCCCACGGGACAGGGGGCGCATGAGCAGTACTTC. Translating gives CASSPPTGQGAHEQYF. The complete variable domain, with remaining parts taken from reference TRBV7-9 and TRBJ2-7, reads DTGVSQNPRHKITKRGQNVTFRCDPISEHNRLYWYRQTLGQGPEFLTYFQNEAQLEKSRLLSDRFSAERPKGSFSTLEIQRTEQGDSAMYLCASSPPTGQGAHEQYFGPGTRLTVT.